Below, one T cell receptor (beta chain) is given with its context. Its recognized antigen is unknown. Within one base of it there is no much larger clone, and no base qualities were kept. V is reduced by 2 bases and J by 2 bases, leaving a spacing of 13 bases between them. Counted from cysteine to phenylalanine, this CDR3 has 15 amino acids. The only DNA kept is the CDR3, 45 bases in frame from the first base. For CDR1 and CDR2, the germline V gene lists SNHLY and FYNNEI. The data belong to a study of shared clonotypes between healthy human individuals (dated by TCRdb to 2020 to 2022). With respect to the entire study: A few men and two women, aged 18 to 49 years, made up the cohort. To increase sequencing depth and limit assay-specific biases, TCR repertoire library preparation and sequencing were carried out by different laboratories using diverse techniques. The study deeply sequenced blood TCR repertoires of several healthy adults to estimate repertoire size and the extent of clonotype sharing between individuals. Each donor's leukapheresis produced roughly between about 0.85 and 10 billion PBMCs. For each donor, three plates each were used for CD4 naive and CD4 memory, two plates were used for CD8 naive, and one plate was used for CD8 memory. What the research found in general, with its limitations: Based on pairwise subsampling, the degree of clonotype sharing among donors was expected to be affected by sequencing depth. Naive subsets generally had larger estimated clonotype richness than memory subsets. Sampling was restricted to blood, and TCR repertoires in tissue are likely to differ from TCR repertoires in blood. Compared with non-shared clonotypes, clonotypes shared by all four sorted-subset donors had higher generation probabilities. Because the study included a small number of donors, the genetic and exposure-history diversity represented was limited. When a few donors were compared, the shared fraction of clonotypes was about 5% for naive CD4, 3.5% for naive CD8, 2.3% for memory CD4, and less than 0.5% for memory CD8. Even with the large sequencing depth, rarefaction of the sorted-subset datasets indicated that sequencing was incomplete.

Using the deep immunoSEQ assay, TCR CDR3 regions were amplified from genomic DNA by multiplex PCR. Extracted genomic DNA from each cell subset was spread evenly across all wells of several immunoSEQ 96-well plates, with each plate serving as a replicate. Each replicate PCR for sorted subsets received about 210 ng genomic DNA, equal to some 32,000 T cell genomes. Purified libraries were measured with a Qubit 3.0 fluorometer, size-checked on a Bioanalyzer 2100, and measured again with the KAPA Library Quantification kit. Every immunoSEQ 96-well plate was sequenced on a dedicated single-read 150-cycle Illumina NextSeq 550 flow cell. The published analysis was carried out like this. Because only junctional sequences without quality scores were contained in the immunoSEQ output, filtering matching that applied to full-length reads could not be performed. To assign V/J genes and CDR3, sequences were annotated against IMGT germline references using PyIR, a Python wrapper for IgBLAST v1.9. Reads were removed for weak V/J assignments (E-value above 1e-6), missing CDR3, stop codons, out-of-frame junctions, or ambiguous translated residues. V3J clonotypes were defined as sequences sharing the same inferred V gene, J gene, and CDR3 amino acid sequence. Percentage overlap between repertoires was calculated by dividing the number of shared unique clonotypes by the size of the smaller repertoire. Three approaches were used to assess repertoire richness: RTK rarefaction, the Chao1 estimator, and Recon v2.1 estimates of unobserved clonotypes. Generation probabilities for all TCRbeta clonotypes obtained by the gDNA method from a handful of donors were computed using OLGA. Here the immuneACCESS table is served through TCRdb, limited to in-frame sequences with V and J called. Missing clones are a known gap in these copies; in checked studies unresolved V genes cover under half, and the rest lacks a known reason. V and J calls and clone size come straight from that table; D and trimming were deduced from the DNA. The sample table holds roughly 720,000 clones, of which 90% were seen once. The biggest ten clones account for 34% of the sample.

The donors were healthy, HIV-negative adults who had no recently reported acute infections or vaccinations. All donors were Caucasian adults living in Nashville, Tennessee, USA. CD8 memory samples combined magnetically selected CD45RO+ cells with CCR7-negative CD45RA+ effector memory (TemRA) cells. Blood was collected by leukapheresis, and PBMCs were isolated by Ficoll-Histopaque density gradient centrifugation and then cryopreserved in liquid nitrogen vapor phase. Analytical flow cytometry was used to check the purity and quantity of each magnetically sorted T cell population. Genomic DNA was isolated from every sorted fraction and measured by UV absorbance on a Nanodrop 2000c.

Sequencing was performed on memory CD8+ T cells from PBMCs. Explained via the paper, the cell subset or site label denotes: CD45RO+ cells pooled with CCR7-negative TemRA cells. This clonotype was obtained from a man between 18 and 35 years old in good health. Some clones in this sample may be carry-over from other donors' samples. The chain is assembled from TRBV2 and TRBJ2-7, with no D gene named confidently. The DNA sequence is given as TGTGCCAGCAGTGAATATGCGGACCGCCCCTACGAGCAGTACTTC. Its coded protein is CASSEYADRPYEQYF.